This T cell receptor beta chain was captured by sequencing in a study of shared clonotypes between healthy human individuals. Notes on the study in general: Generally, estimated richness proved larger in naive subsets than it did in memory subsets. Despite large depth, rarefaction showed incomplete sorted-subset sequencing. Having only a few donors restricted how much genetic and exposure-history diversity was captured.

On this clone itself: Its antigen is undetermined.

Nashville, Tennessee was home to all donors, each a Caucasian adult. This table comes from immunoSEQ multiplex PCR, and its TCRdb copy is limited to in-frame clones, with some not included. This sample has about 2.4 million clones, with approximately 94% found just once. The germline V gene encodes CDR1 MNHEY and CDR2 SVGAGI. Trimming removed 2 bases at V and 4 bases at J, with 10 bases between. The CDR3 has 14 amino acids. Sequenced input: naive CD4+ T cells from PBMCs. The subset: CD45RA+ positively selected. This sequence joins TRBV6-5 and TRBJ2-3; perhaps D is TRBD1 or TRBD2 (6 bases each). This receptor was identified in a man between 18 and 29 years old in good health. Some clones in this sample may be carry-over from other donors' samples. The chain's CDR3 is CASSYRGTSDTQYF. The CDR3, as DNA: TGTGCCAGCAGTTACCGCGGGACATCAGATACGCAGTATTTT.